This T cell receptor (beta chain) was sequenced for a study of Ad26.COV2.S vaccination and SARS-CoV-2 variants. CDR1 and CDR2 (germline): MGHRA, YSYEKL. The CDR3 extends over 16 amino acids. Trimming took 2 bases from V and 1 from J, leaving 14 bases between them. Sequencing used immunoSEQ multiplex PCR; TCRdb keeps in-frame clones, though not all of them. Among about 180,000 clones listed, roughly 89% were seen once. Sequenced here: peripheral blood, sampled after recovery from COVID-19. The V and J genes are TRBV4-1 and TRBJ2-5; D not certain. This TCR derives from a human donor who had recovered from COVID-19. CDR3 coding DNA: TGCGCCAGCAGCCAAAGGGTAGGCCTCTCCCAAGAGACCCAGTACTTC. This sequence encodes CASSQRVGLSQETQYF.